This is a list of T cell receptor beta chains from one sample in a study of CD8 T cells in Susac syndrome. TCRdb reanalysed the immunoSEQ multiplex PCR reads using MiXCR and keeps one entry per CDR3 protein. The sample contains fewer than 150,000 distinct CDR3 sequences, 90% to 95% of which appear only once. The sequenced sample consisted of CD8+ T cells from PBMCs. Receptor source: a human donor in good health. Both conserved end residues are part of each CDR3. The D gene is left open where the match is weak. A clone size is listed for some rows: how often the clone was seen (once, few, many), or a class if it is expanded.

abundance: .
v_gene: TRBV27
j_gene: TRBJ2-7
d_gene: .
CDR3aa: CASMGLGTYEQYF
CDR3nt: TGTGCCAGCATGGGGCTCGGAACCTACGAGCAGTACTTC

abundance: .
v_gene: TRBV4-3
j_gene: TRBJ1-5
d_gene: .
CDR3aa: CASSQGFGSNQPQHF
CDR3nt: TGCGCCAGCAGCCAGGGATTTGGTAGCAATCAGCCCCAGCATTTT

abundance: .
v_gene: TRBV28
j_gene: TRBJ2-1
d_gene: TRBD2
CDR3aa: CASSLGGSGKVYNEQFF
CDR3nt: TGTGCCAGCAGTTTAGGAGGGAGCGGGAAGGTGTACAATGAGCAGTTCTTC

abundance: .
v_gene: TRBV24-1
j_gene: TRBJ2-1
d_gene: .
CDR3aa: CATSDPSNEQFF
CDR3nt: TGTGCCACCAGTGACCCCAGTAATGAGCAGTTCTTC

abundance: .
v_gene: TRBV6-5
j_gene: TRBJ1-2
d_gene: .
CDR3aa: CASSFGDLGGYTF
CDR3nt: TGTGCCAGCAGTTTCGGGGATCTGGGGGGCTACACCTTC

abundance: .
v_gene: TRBV7-9
j_gene: TRBJ2-1
d_gene: .
CDR3aa: CASSLAVPHEQFF
CDR3nt: TGTGCCAGCAGCTTAGCCGTCCCCCATGAGCAGTTCTTC

abundance: .
v_gene: TRBV12-3/TRBV12-4
j_gene: TRBJ1-3
d_gene: TRBD1
CDR3aa: CASSQNRGSGNTIYF
CDR3nt: TGTGCCAGCAGTCAGAACAGGGGCTCTGGAAACACCATATATTTT

abundance: .
v_gene: TRBV29-1
j_gene: TRBJ2-7
d_gene: .
CDR3aa: CSVQSGTRYEQYF
CDR3nt: TGCAGCGTCCAGTCCGGGACAAGATACGAGCAGTACTTC

abundance: .
v_gene: TRBV27
j_gene: TRBJ2-1
d_gene: TRBD2
CDR3aa: CASSPGGAGYNEQFF
CDR3nt: TGTGCCAGCAGTCCGGGGGGAGCGGGATACAATGAGCAGTTCTTC

abundance: .
v_gene: TRBV3-1
j_gene: TRBJ2-3
d_gene: TRBD2
CDR3aa: CASSLIAGAGTDTQYF
CDR3nt: TGTGCCAGCAGCCTCATAGCGGGAGCCGGCACAGATACGCAGTATTTT

abundance: .
v_gene: TRBV11-2
j_gene: TRBJ1-1
d_gene: .
CDR3aa: CASSLLGRRNTEAFF
CDR3nt: TGTGCCAGCAGCTTACTGGGGCGAAGGAACACTGAAGCTTTCTTT

abundance: .
v_gene: TRBV7-8
j_gene: TRBJ2-1
d_gene: .
CDR3aa: CAVRRRNEQFF
CDR3nt: TGTGCCGTTAGGCGGAGAAATGAGCAGTTCTTC

abundance: .
v_gene: TRBV28
j_gene: TRBJ2-4
d_gene: TRBD2
CDR3aa: CASSPASGRARNIQYF
CDR3nt: TGTGCCAGCAGTCCCGCCAGCGGGAGGGCCCGAAACATTCAGTACTTC

abundance: .
v_gene: TRBV29-1
j_gene: TRBJ2-1
d_gene: TRBD1
CDR3aa: CSVGTATYNEQFF
CDR3nt: TGCAGCGTCGGGACAGCAACCTACAATGAGCAGTTCTTC

abundance: .
v_gene: TRBV20-1
j_gene: TRBJ1-2
d_gene: .
CDR3aa: CSAPGGGSGGYTF
CDR3nt: TGCAGTGCCCCCGGAGGGGGGTCTGGAGGCTACACCTTC

abundance: .
v_gene: TRBV20-1
j_gene: TRBJ2-3
d_gene: TRBD2
CDR3aa: CSARGPNGRLDTQYF
CDR3nt: TGCAGTGCTAGAGGACCTAACGGGAGGTTAGATACGCAGTATTTT

abundance: .
v_gene: TRBV7-9
j_gene: TRBJ2-2
d_gene: .
CDR3aa: CASSLVLGAGELFF
CDR3nt: TGTGCCAGCAGCTTAGTCCTTGGAGCCGGGGAGCTGTTTTTT

abundance: .
v_gene: TRBV4-3
j_gene: TRBJ2-7
d_gene: TRBD1
CDR3aa: CASSLGTGIEQYF
CDR3nt: TGCGCCAGCAGCCTCGGGACAGGGATCGAGCAGTACTTC

abundance: .
v_gene: TRBV27
j_gene: TRBJ2-3
d_gene: .
CDR3aa: CASSLSPDYWADTQYF
CDR3nt: TGTGCCAGCAGTTTATCTCCCGACTACTGGGCAGATACGCAGTATTTT

abundance: .
v_gene: TRBV5-1
j_gene: TRBJ2-5
d_gene: .
CDR3aa: CASRPQSQETQYF
CDR3nt: TGCGCCAGTCGGCCCCAGTCCCAAGAGACCCAGTACTTC

abundance: .
v_gene: TRBV15
j_gene: TRBJ2-1
d_gene: .
CDR3aa: CATSSKAGYYNEQFF
CDR3nt: TGTGCCACCAGCAGCAAAGCGGGCTACTACAATGAGCAGTTCTTC

abundance: .
v_gene: TRBV6-5
j_gene: TRBJ2-5
d_gene: TRBD2
CDR3aa: CASRITGLGETQYF
CDR3nt: TGTGCCAGCAGGATTACGGGACTAGGGGAGACCCAGTACTTC

abundance: .
v_gene: TRBV27
j_gene: TRBJ2-3
d_gene: .
CDR3aa: CASRRGSTDTQYF
CDR3nt: TGTGCCAGCAGGAGGGGGAGCACAGATACGCAGTATTTT

abundance: .
v_gene: TRBV5-5
j_gene: TRBJ2-1
d_gene: .
CDR3aa: CASSLEETPSSYNEQFF
CDR3nt: TGTGCCAGCAGCTTGGAAGAGACTCCTTCGTCCTACAATGAGCAGTTCTTC

abundance: .
v_gene: TRBV27
j_gene: TRBJ1-2
d_gene: TRBD1
CDR3aa: CASRLGGSDYGYTF
CDR3nt: TGTGCCAGCAGATTAGGGGGCTCCGACTATGGCTACACCTTC

abundance: .
v_gene: TRBV16
j_gene: TRBJ2-1
d_gene: .
CDR3aa: CASSQLPVGNEQFF
CDR3nt: TGTGCCAGCAGCCAATTACCAGTAGGCAATGAGCAGTTCTTC

abundance: once
v_gene: TRBV15
j_gene: TRBJ2-7
d_gene: TRBD1
CDR3aa: CATRLDRGYEQYF
CDR3nt: TGTGCCACCAGATTGGACAGGGGTTACGAGCAGTACTTC

abundance: .
v_gene: TRBV29-1
j_gene: TRBJ2-2
d_gene: TRBD2
CDR3aa: CSVEASGTNTGELFF
CDR3nt: TGCAGCGTTGAGGCTAGCGGGACAAACACCGGGGAGCTGTTTTTT

abundance: .
v_gene: TRBV4-3
j_gene: TRBJ2-1
d_gene: .
CDR3aa: CASSQEGYSWHEQFF
CDR3nt: TGCGCCAGCAGCCAAGAGGGTTATAGCTGGCATGAGCAGTTCTTC

abundance: .
v_gene: TRBV2
j_gene: TRBJ2-2
d_gene: TRBD1
CDR3aa: CASSLGQGASGELFF
CDR3nt: TGTGCCAGCAGCCTGGGACAGGGGGCAAGCGGGGAGCTGTTTTTT

abundance: .
v_gene: TRBV29-1
j_gene: TRBJ2-1
d_gene: .
CDR3aa: CSSRDVEQFF
CDR3nt: TGCAGCTCCCGGGACGTGGAGCAGTTCTTC

abundance: .
v_gene: TRBV27
j_gene: TRBJ1-1
d_gene: TRBD1
CDR3aa: CASQGQGRSTEAFF
CDR3nt: TGTGCCAGCCAGGGACAGGGTAGGAGCACTGAAGCTTTCTTT

abundance: once
v_gene: TRBV4-2
j_gene: TRBJ2-1
d_gene: .
CDR3aa: CASSQELVVLNEQFF
CDR3nt: TGTGCCAGCAGCCAAGAGTTGGTAGTCCTGAATGAGCAGTTCTTC

abundance: .
v_gene: TRBV27
j_gene: TRBJ1-5
d_gene: .
CDR3aa: CASSLGGPNQPQHF
CDR3nt: TGTGCCAGCAGTTTGGGAGGCCCCAATCAGCCCCAGCATTTT

abundance: .
v_gene: TRBV6-5
j_gene: TRBJ2-3
d_gene: .
CDR3aa: CASSWGRGADTQYF
CDR3nt: TGTGCCAGCAGTTGGGGCCGTGGGGCAGATACGCAGTATTTT

abundance: .
v_gene: TRBV6-5
j_gene: TRBJ2-2
d_gene: .
CDR3aa: CASGRTENTGELFF
CDR3nt: TGTGCCAGCGGGAGGACTGAGAACACCGGGGAGCTGTTTTTT

abundance: .
v_gene: TRBV5-4
j_gene: TRBJ1-1
d_gene: .
CDR3aa: CASSLDLSSEAFF
CDR3nt: TGTGCCAGCAGCTTGGATTTGTCGAGTGAAGCTTTCTTT

abundance: .
v_gene: TRBV7-2
j_gene: TRBJ1-1
d_gene: .
CDR3aa: CASSLDMVNTEAFF
CDR3nt: TGTGCCAGCAGCTTAGACATGGTGAACACTGAAGCTTTCTTT

abundance: .
v_gene: TRBV7-8
j_gene: TRBJ1-5
d_gene: TRBD1
CDR3aa: CASSLVRDRNQPQHF
CDR3nt: TGTGCCAGCAGCTTAGTAAGGGACAGAAATCAGCCCCAGCATTTT

abundance: .
v_gene: TRBV19
j_gene: TRBJ1-1
d_gene: .
CDR3aa: CASSIGSTEAFF
CDR3nt: TGTGCCAGTAGTATAGGGAGCACTGAAGCTTTCTTT

abundance: .
v_gene: TRBV29-1
j_gene: TRBJ2-1
d_gene: TRBD2
CDR3aa: CSAQGLDNEQFF
CDR3nt: TGCAGCGCCCAGGGACTAGACAATGAGCAGTTCTTC

abundance: .
v_gene: TRBV27
j_gene: TRBJ2-1
d_gene: .
CDR3aa: CASSFLSPGDEQFF
CDR3nt: TGTGCCAGCAGTTTTCTATCCCCCGGGGATGAGCAGTTCTTC

abundance: .
v_gene: TRBV11-1
j_gene: TRBJ2-7
d_gene: TRBD1
CDR3aa: CASSWSSGQAYEQYF
CDR3nt: TGTGCCAGCAGCTGGAGTTCGGGACAGGCCTACGAGCAGTACTTC

abundance: .
v_gene: TRBV6-2/TRBV6-3
j_gene: TRBJ2-3
d_gene: .
CDR3aa: CASSYPRPTDTQYF
CDR3nt: TGTGCCAGCAGTTACCCACGCCCCACAGATACGCAGTATTTT

abundance: few
v_gene: TRBV27
j_gene: TRBJ2-7
d_gene: .
CDR3aa: CASSLGPTYEQYF
CDR3nt: TGTGCCAGCAGTTTGGGCCCCACCTACGAGCAGTACTTC